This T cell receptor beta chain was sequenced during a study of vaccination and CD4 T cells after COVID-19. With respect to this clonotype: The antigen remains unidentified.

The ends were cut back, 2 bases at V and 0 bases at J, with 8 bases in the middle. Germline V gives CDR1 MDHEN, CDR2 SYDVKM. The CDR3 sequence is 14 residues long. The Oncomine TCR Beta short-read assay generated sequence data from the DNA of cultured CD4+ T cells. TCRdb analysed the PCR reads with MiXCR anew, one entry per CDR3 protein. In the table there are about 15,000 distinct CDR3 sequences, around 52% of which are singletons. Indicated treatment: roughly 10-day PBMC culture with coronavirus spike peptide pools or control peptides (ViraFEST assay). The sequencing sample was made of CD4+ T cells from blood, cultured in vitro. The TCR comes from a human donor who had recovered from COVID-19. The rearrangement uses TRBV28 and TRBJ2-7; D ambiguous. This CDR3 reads CASSLPAGSYEQYF. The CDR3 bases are TGTGCCAGCAGTTTACCCGCTGGCTCCTACGAGCAGTACTTC.